The table lists the clone carrying this T cell receptor beta chain with a few counts. As yet, its antigen is unknown. The sample comes from a study of cytomegalovirus exposure and HLA in healthy donors. General study results and limits: Trimming of TCR beta V- and J-genes showed a link, identified in a later analysis, to a missense DCLRE1C variant. A reported reduction in N-insertions relative to the roughly 700-donor mean was seen in an Asian-associated ancestry cluster in a later analysis.

The PCR employed 60 Vbeta primers together with 13 Jbeta primers. Clones were sequenced by immunoSEQ multiplex PCR, and TCRdb holds only the in-frame ones, with some missing. The data show some 170,000 clones, with around four fifths seen just once and 3.7% held by the top ten. Per germline, CDR1 MRHNA and CDR2 SNTAGT. V was cut by 7 bases and J by 6 bases, with 25 bases left in between. The CDR3 sequence is 16 residues long. The clonotype was recovered from a woman in her fifties or sixties in good health and CMV-seropositive. Sequenced input: PBMCs. V usage is TRBV6-4 and J usage is TRBJ2-7, with a tentative D call TRBD2 (6 bases). CDR3: CASNHGFKGLATEQYF. In nucleotides, the CDR3 is TGTGCCAGCAACCACGGCTTTAAGGGACTCGCCACCGAGCAGTACTTC.